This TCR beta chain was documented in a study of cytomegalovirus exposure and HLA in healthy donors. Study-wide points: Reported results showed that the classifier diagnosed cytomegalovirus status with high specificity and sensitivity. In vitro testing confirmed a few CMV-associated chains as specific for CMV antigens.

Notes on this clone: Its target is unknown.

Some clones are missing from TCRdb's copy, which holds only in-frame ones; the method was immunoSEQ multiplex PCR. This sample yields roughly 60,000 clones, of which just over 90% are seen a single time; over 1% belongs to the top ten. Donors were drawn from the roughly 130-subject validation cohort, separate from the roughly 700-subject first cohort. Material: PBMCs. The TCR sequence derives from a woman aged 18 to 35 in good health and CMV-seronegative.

As DNA, the CDR3 is TGCGCCAGCAGCCAAGGTCCCAGGGTGAGGAATCAGCCCCAGCATTTT. Translating gives CASSQGPRVRNQPQHF. V is TRBV4-1 and J is TRBJ1-5, with D maybe TRBD1 (5 bases). Trimming stripped 1 base from V and 4 bases from J, with 14 bases between. The CDR3 runs to 16 residues. Germline V gene sequence: CDR1 MGHRA, CDR2 YSYEKL.